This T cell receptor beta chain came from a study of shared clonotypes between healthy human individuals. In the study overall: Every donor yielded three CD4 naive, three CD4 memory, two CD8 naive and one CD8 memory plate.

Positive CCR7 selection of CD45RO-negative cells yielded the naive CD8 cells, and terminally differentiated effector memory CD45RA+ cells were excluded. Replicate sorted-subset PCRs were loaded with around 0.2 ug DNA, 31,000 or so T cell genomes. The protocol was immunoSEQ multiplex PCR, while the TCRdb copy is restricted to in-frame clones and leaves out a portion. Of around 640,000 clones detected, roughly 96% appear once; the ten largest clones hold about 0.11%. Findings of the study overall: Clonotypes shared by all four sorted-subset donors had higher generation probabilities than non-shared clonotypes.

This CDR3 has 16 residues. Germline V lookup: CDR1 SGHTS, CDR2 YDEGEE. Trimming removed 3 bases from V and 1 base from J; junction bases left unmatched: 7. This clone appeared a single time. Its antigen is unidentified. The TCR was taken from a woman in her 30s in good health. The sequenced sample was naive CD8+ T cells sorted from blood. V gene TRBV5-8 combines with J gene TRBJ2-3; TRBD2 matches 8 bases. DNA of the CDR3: TGTGCCAGCAGCTCCCTGCGGGAGGACCGCACAGATACGCAGTATTTT. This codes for CASSSLREDRTDTQYF.